This T cell receptor beta chain was captured in a study of blood T cell repertoires in COVID-19. The repertoire was sequenced with immunoSEQ multiplex PCR; TCRdb's copy has only in-frame clones and lacks some. This sample has hundreds of thousands of clones, with 70% to 90% found just once. This CDR3 spans 17 amino acids. Germline V lookup: CDR1 MGHRA, CDR2 YSYEKL. Trimming cost V 1 base and J 4 bases; bases outside gene matches: 11. This clonotype originated in a woman between 55 and 75 years old with COVID-19, enrolled during active disease. V usage is TRBV4-1 and J usage is TRBJ2-5, with 8 bases aligning to TRBD1. Sequencing input: peripheral blood. CDR3 nucleotides: TGCGCCAGCAGCCAAGGGGCAGGGGGCTGGGTAGGAGAGACCCAGTACTTC. Its translation is CASSQGAGGWVGETQYF.